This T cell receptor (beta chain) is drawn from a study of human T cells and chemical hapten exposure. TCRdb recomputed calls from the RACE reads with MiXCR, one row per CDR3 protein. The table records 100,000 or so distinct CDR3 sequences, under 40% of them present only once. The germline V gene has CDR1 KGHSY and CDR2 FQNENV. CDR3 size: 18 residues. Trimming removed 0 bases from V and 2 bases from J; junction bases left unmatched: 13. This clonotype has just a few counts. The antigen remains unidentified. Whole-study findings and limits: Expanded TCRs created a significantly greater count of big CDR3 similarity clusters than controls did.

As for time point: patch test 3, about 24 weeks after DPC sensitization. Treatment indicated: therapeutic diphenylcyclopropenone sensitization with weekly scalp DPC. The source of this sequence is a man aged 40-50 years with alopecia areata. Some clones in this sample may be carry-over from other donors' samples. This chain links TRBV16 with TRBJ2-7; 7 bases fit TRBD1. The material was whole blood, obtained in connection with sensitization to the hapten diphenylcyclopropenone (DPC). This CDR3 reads CASSQSVRRQGQTYEQYF. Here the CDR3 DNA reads TGTGCCAGCAGCCAATCGGTTCGGCGACAGGGCCAGACCTACGAGCAGTACTTC. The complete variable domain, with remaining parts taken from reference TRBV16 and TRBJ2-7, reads GEEVAQTPKHLVRGEGQKAKLYCAPIKGHSYVFWYQQVLKNEFKFLISFQNENVFDETGMPKERFSAKCLPNSPCSLEIQATKLEDSAVYFCASSQSVRRQGQTYEQYFGPGTRLTVT.